The clone carrying this T cell receptor (beta chain) was counted once. In the source study's methods: It was from reference gene primer amplification that nucleated cell counts were estimated. Profiling relied on immunoSEQ multiplex PCR, and the TCRdb table lists in-frame clones only, not all of them. V and J calls and clone size follow that table, whereas D and trimming were derived from the DNA. The data hold about 480,000 clones, with more than 75% observed a single time. The sample belongs to a study of blood T cell repertoires in COVID-19. Participants reported their clinical history, and cohort assignment relied on those reports. Two negative PCRs, clearance, or symptom resolution were required of recovered Cohort 3 donors. Trimming stripped 3 bases from V and 2 bases from J, with 8 bases between. The V gene's germline CDR1 is MGHDK and CDR2 SYGVNS. The CDR3 loop spans 13 amino acids.

The gene calls are TRBV25-1 and TRBJ2-7, with no clear D. The source of this sequence is a woman aged 40 to 49 who had recovered from COVID-19. The specimen sequenced was PBMCs or T cells enriched from blood (not recorded which). The CDR3 loop is CASSDNLAYEQYF. As DNA, the CDR3 is TGTGCCAGCAGTGATAACCTAGCCTACGAGCAGTACTTC.